This TCR beta chain was identified during a study of spatial heterogeneity in lung cancer. This CDR3 is built from 15 residues. The V end lost 9 bases, the J end lost 2 bases, and 19 bases lay between the germline ends. Germline V gene data show CDR1 as LNHDA and CDR2 as SQIVND (reference sequence). TCRdb fed the 5' RACE reads into MiXCR, producing one record per CDR3 protein. The sample holds about 38,000 distinct CDR3 sequences, 5.2% seen once. Noted time point: sample taken at primary tumor resection. This receptor was obtained from a female donor with early-stage non-small cell lung cancer. The sample here was PBMCs, taken at surgery. V is TRBV19 and J is TRBJ2-5; D call uncertain. This CDR3 is CASALDGRRQETQYF. As DNA, the CDR3 is TGTGCCAGCGCCTTGGACGGTCGCCGGCAAGAGACCCAGTACTTC.